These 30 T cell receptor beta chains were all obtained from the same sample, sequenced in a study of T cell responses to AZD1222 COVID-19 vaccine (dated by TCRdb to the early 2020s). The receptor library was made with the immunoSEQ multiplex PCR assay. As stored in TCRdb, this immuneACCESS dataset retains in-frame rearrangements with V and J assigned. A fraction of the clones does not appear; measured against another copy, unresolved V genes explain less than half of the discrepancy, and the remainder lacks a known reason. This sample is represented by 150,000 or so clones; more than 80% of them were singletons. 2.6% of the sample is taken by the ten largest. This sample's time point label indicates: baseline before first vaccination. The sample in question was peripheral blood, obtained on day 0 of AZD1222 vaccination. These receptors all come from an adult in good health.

CDR3: CASSLEGVVYGYTF. The CDR3 nucleotides are TGTGCCAGCAGCTTAGAGGGGGTGGTCTATGGCTACACCTTC. The V and J genes are TRBV7-2 and TRBJ1-2; TRBD1 is a possible D gene (6 bases). Germline V lookup: CDR1 SGHTA, CDR2 FQGNSA. The V end was cut by 1 base, the J end by 4 bases, with 10 bases between. CDR3 length: 14 residues.

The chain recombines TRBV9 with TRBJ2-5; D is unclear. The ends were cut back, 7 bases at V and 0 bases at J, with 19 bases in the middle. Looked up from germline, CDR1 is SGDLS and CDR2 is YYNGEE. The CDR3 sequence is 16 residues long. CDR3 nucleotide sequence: TGTGCCAGCGCCGCCTCCCCGGCTCCCCACCAAGAGACCCAGTACTTC. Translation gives CASAASPAPHQETQYF.

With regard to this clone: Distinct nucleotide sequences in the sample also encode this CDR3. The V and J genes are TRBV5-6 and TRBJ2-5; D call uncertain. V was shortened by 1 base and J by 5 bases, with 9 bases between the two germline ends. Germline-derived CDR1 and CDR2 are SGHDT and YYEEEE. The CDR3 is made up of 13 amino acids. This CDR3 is CASSLRNGETQYF. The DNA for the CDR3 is TGTGCCAGCAGCTTGCGAAATGGGGAGACCCAGTACTTC. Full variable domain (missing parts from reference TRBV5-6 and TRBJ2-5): DAGVTQSPTHLIKTRGQQVTLRCSPKSGHDTVSWYQQALGQGPQFIFQYYEEEERQRGNFPDRFSGHQFPNYSSELNVNALLLGDSALYLCASSLRNGETQYFGPGTRLLVL.

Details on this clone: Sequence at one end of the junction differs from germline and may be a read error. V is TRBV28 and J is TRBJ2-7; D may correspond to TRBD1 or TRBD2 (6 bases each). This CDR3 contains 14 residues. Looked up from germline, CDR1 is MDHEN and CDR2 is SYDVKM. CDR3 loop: CASSLLGGTYEQYF. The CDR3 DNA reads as TGTGCCAGCAGCTTATTGGGGGGCACCTACGAGCAGTACTTC.

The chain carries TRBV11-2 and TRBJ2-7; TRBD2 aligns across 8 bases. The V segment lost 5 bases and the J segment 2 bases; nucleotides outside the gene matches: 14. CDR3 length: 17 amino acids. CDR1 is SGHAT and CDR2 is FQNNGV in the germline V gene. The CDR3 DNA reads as TGTGCCAGCAGCCCAGAATTCCGACTAGCGAGTACCTACGAGCAGTACTTC. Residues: CASSPEFRLASTYEQYF.

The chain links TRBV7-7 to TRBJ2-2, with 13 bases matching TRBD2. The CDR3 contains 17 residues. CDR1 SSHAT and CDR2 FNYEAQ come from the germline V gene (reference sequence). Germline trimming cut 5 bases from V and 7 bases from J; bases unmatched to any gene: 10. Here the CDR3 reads CASSPITSGRANGELFF. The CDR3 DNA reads TGTGCCAGCAGCCCAATTACTAGCGGGAGGGCTAACGGGGAGCTGTTTTTT.

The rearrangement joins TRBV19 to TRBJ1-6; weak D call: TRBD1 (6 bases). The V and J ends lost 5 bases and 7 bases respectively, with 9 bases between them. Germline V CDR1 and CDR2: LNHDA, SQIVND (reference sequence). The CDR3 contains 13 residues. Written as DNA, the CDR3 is TGTGCCAGTAGTCCGGGGACAAATTCACCCCTCCACTTT. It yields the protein CASSPGTNSPLHF.

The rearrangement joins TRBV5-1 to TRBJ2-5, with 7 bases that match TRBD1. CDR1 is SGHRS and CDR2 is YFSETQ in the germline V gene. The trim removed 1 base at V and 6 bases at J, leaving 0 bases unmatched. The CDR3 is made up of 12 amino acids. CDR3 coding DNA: TGCGCCAGCAGCTTGAGGGGGCAGACCCAGTACTTC. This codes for CASSLRGQTQYF.

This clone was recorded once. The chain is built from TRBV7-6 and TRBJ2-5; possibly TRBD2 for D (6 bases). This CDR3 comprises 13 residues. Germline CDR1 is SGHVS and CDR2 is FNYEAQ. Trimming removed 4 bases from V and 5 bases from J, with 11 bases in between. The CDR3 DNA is TGTGCCAGCAGCTCGGGAGTAGGGGAGACCCAGTACTTC. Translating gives CASSSGVGETQYF.

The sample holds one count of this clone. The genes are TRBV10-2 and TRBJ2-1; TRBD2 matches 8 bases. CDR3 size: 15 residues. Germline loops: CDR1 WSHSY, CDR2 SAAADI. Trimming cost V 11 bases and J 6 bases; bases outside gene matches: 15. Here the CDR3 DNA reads TGCGCCGTGGCTAGCGGGCAGACCAGAGGCAATGAGCAGTTCTTC. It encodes CAVASGQTRGNEQFF.

DNA of the CDR3: TGCGCCAGCAGCCACCGGGACAGCTACTACGAGCAGTACTTC. Protein sequence: CASSHRDSYYEQYF. V gene TRBV5-1 combines with J gene TRBJ2-7, with 7 bases lining up with TRBD1. This CDR3 contains 14 residues. J was trimmed by 3 bases and V by 4 bases; bases with no gene match: 7. Germline values: CDR1 SGHRS, CDR2 YFSETQ.

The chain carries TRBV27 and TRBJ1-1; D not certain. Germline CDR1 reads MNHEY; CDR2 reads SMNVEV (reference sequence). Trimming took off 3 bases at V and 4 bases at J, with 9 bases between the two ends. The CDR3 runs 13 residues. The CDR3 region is CASSFQVSTEAFF. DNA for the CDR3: TGTGCCAGCAGTTTCCAGGTGAGCACTGAAGCTTTCTTT.

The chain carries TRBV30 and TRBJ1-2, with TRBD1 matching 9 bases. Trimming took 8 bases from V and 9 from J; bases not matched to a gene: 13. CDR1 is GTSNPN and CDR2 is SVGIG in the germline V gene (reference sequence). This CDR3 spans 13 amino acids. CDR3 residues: CARVQGAVGSYTF. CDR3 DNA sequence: TGTGCCCGGGTACAGGGGGCGGTGGGTAGCTACACCTTC.

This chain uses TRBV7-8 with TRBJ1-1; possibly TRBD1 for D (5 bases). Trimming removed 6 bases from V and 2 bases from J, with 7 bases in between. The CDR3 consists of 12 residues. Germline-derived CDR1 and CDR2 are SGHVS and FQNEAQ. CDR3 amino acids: CASRGDNTEAFF. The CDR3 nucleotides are TGTGCCAGCAGGGGGGATAACACTGAAGCTTTCTTT.

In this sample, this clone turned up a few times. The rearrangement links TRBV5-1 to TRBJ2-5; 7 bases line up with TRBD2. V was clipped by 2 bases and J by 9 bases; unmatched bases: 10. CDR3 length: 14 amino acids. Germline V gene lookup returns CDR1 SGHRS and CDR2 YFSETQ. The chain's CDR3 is CASSLAGTSSAQYF. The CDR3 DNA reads TGCGCCAGCAGCTTAGCGGGAACCTCCTCGGCCCAGTACTTC.

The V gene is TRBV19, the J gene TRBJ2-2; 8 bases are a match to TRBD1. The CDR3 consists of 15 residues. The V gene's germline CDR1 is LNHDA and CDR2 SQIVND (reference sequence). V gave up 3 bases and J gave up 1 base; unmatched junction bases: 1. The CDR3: CASSMGTGNTGELFF. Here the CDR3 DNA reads TGTGCCAGTAGTATGGGGACAGGGAACACCGGGGAGCTGTTTTTT.

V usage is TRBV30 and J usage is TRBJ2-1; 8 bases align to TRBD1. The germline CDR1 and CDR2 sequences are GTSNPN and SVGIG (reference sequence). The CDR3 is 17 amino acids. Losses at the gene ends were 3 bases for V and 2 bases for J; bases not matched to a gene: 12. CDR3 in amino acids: CAWSPSVDREPYNEQFF. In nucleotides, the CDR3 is TGTGCCTGGAGCCCATCGGTGGACAGGGAGCCCTACAATGAGCAGTTCTTC.

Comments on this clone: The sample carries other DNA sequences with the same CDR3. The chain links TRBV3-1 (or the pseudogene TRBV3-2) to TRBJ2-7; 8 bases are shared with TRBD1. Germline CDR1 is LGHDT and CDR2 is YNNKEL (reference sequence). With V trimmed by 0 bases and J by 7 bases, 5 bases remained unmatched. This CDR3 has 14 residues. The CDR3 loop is CASSQEGQGGEQYF. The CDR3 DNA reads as TGTGCCAGCAGCCAAGAAGGACAGGGTGGGGAGCAGTACTTC.

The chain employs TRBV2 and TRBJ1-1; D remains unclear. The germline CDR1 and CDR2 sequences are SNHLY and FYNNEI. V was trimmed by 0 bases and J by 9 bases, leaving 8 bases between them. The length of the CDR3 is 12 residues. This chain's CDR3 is CASSEAVGKAFF. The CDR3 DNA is TGTGCCAGCAGTGAAGCGGTGGGGAAAGCTTTCTTT.

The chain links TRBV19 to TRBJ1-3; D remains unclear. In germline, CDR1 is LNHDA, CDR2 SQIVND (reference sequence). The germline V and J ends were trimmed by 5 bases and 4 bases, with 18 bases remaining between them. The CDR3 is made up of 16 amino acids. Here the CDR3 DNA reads TGTGCCAGTAGTTTCCTTCCGGGCAACGGGGGAAACACCATATATTTT. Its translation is CASSFLPGNGGNTIYF.

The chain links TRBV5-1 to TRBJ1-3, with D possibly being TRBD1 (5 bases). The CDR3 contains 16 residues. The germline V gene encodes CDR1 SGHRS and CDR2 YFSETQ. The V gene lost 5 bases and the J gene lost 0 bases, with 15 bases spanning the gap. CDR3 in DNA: TGCGCCAGCAGAGACAGTATAAAGAGCTCTGGAAACACCATATATTTT. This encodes CASRDSIKSSGNTIYF. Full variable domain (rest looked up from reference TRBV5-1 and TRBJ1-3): KAGVTQTPRYLIKTRGQQVTLSCSPISGHRSVSWYQQTPGQGLQFLFEYFSETQRNKGNFPGRFSGRQFSNSRSEMNVSTLELGDSALYLCASRDSIKSSGNTIYFGEGSWLTVV.

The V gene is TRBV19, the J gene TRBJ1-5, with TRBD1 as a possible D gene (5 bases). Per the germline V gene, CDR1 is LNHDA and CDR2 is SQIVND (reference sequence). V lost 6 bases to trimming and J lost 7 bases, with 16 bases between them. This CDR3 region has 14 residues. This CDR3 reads CASSGGTRGQPQHF. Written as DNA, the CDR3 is TGTGCCAGTAGCGGGGGAACCAGAGGGCAGCCCCAGCATTTT.

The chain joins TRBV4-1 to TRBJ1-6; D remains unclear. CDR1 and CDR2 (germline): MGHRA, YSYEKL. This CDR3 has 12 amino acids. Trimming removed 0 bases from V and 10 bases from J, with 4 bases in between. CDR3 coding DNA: TGCGCCAGCAGCCAAGATTCCTCACCCCTCCACTTT. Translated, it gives CASSQDSSPLHF.

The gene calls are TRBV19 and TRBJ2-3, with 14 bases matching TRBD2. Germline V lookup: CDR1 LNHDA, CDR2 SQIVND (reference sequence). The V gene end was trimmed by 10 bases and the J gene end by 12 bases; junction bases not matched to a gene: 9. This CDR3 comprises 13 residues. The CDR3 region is CATRLAGGPVQYF. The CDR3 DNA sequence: TGTGCCACCAGACTAGCGGGAGGGCCGGTACAGTATTTT.

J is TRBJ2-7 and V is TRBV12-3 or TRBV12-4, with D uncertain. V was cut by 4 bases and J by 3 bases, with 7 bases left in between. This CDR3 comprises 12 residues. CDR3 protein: CASSSRIYEQYF. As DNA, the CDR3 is TGTGCCAGCAGTTCGAGAATCTACGAGCAGTACTTC.

The CDR3 coding sequence is TGTGCCAGTAGTATCCGCCTGCAAGAGCAGTTCTTC. Its protein is CASSIRLQEQFF. The V call is TRBV19, the J call TRBJ2-1, with D unclear. Trimming took 3 bases from V and 10 from J, leaving 10 bases between them. CDR1 and CDR2 from the germline V gene are LNHDA and SQIVND (reference sequence). CDR3 size: 12 residues.

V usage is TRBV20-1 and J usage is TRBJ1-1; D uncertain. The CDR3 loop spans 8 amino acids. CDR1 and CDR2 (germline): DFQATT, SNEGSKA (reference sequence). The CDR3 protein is CSFGKAFF. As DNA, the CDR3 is TGCAGCTTCGGAAAAGCTTTCTTT.

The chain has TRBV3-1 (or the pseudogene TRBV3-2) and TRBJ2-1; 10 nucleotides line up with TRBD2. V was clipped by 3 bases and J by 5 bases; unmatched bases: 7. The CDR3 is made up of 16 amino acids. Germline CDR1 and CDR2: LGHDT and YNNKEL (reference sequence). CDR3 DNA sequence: TGTGCCAGCAGCCATCCGGAACTAGCGGGAAACAATGAGCAGTTCTTC. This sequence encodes CASSHPELAGNNEQFF.

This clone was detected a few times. The CDR3 coding sequence is TGTGCCTGGAGTGTACTGGAGGAAGAGGGGGAGGGAAGGGAAAAACTGTTTTTT. Its protein product is CAWSVLEEEGEGREKLFF. The rearrangement uses TRBV30 and TRBJ1-4; perhaps TRBD1 as D (6 bases). Trimming cost V 0 bases and J 8 bases, with 25 bases left between them. Germline V gene lookup returns CDR1 GTSNPN and CDR2 SVGIG (reference sequence). The CDR3 consists of 18 residues.

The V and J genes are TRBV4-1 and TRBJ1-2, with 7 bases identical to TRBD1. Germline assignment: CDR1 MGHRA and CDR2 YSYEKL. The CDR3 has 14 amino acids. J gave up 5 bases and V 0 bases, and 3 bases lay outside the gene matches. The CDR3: CASSQETGRYGYTF. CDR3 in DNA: TGCGCCAGCAGCCAAGAGACAGGGCGGTATGGCTACACCTTC.